This T cell receptor beta chain is from a study of blood T cell repertoires in COVID-19. Study context: Recovered status applied to Cohort 3 donors who had two consecutive negative PCRs. It also applied to those with clearance or with symptom resolution. Sites across the United States, Italy and Spain contributed samples from acute and convalescent COVID-19.

The CDR3 runs 14 residues. Unmatched junction bases numbered 7, after V lost 4 bases and J lost 7 bases. Germline V gene lookup returns CDR1 SNHLY and CDR2 FYNNEI. Study members were between roughly 18 and 89 years old and lived in 20 to 30 US regions. Per the authors' pipeline: Estimates of nucleated cell counts were drawn from the amplification of reference gene primers. Here immunoSEQ multiplex PCR was the method, and the copy in TCRdb shows in-frame clones only, minus some. That table furnishes V, J and clone size, whereas the DNA furnished D and trimming. The sample contains a few hundred thousand clones, more than 75% of which appear only once.

The rearrangement joins TRBV2 to TRBJ1-5, with 7 bases aligning to TRBD1. The sample consisted of PBMCs or T cells enriched from blood (not recorded which). The sequence derives from a woman aged 60-75 years in a cohort exposed to, infected with or recovered from COVID-19 (not recorded which). This chain's CDR3 is CASSGQGGEQPQHF. The DNA for the CDR3 is TGTGCCAGCAGTGGACAAGGGGGCGAACAGCCCCAGCATTTT.